These 32 T cell receptor beta chains originate from one sample sequenced in a study of shared clonotypes between healthy human individuals (TCRdb year 2020). The library was prepared using the immunoSEQ multiplex PCR assay. Held by TCRdb, this immuneACCESS table contains in-frame sequences only and omits some clones. Under half of the omission traces to an unresolved V gene where checked; the cause of the rest is unknown. The sample has approximately 1.5 million clones on record, about 98% of them singletons. The ten largest clones add up to about 0.4% of the sample. Material for sequencing was naive CD4+ T cells sorted from blood. This specimen's cell subset or site label, interpreted: CD45RA+ positively selected. These receptors were obtained from a man aged 25-40 years in good health.

The CDR3 here is CASSQDPGKDTGELFF. CDR3 coding DNA: TGTGCCAGCAGCCAAGACCCAGGGAAGGACACCGGGGAGCTGTTTTTT. The chain is built from TRBV4-2 and TRBJ2-2, with D possibly being TRBD1 (5 bases). Trimming took 0 bases from V and 3 from J, leaving 11 bases between them. CDR3 size: 16 residues. CDR1 and CDR2 (germline): LGHNA, YNFKEQ.

This clone was seen only once. This chain joins TRBV7-2 and TRBJ2-7; 10 bases fit TRBD1. This CDR3 contains 19 residues. CDR1 and CDR2 (germline): SGHTA, FQGNSA. The V segment lost 0 bases and the J segment 2 bases; nucleotides outside the gene matches: 13. CDR3 DNA sequence: TGTGCCAGCAGCTTAGCCACGGACAGGGGGGAATCTAACCCCTACGAGCAGTACTTC. Protein: CASSLATDRGESNPYEQYF.

The rearrangement uses TRBV5-8 and TRBJ1-2; D is unclear. Germline loops: CDR1 SGHTS, CDR2 YDEGEE. V dropped 3 bases and J dropped 1 base, with 13 bases sitting between them. CDR3 size: 15 residues. The CDR3 loop reads CASSSPADFNYGYTF. CDR3 DNA sequence: TGTGCCAGCAGCTCTCCAGCGGATTTTAACTATGGCTACACCTTC.

The rearrangement uses TRBV12-5 and TRBJ2-6; D not certain. Trimming pared 3 bases from V and 0 bases from J, leaving 12 bases between. The length of the CDR3 is 17 residues. Germline CDR1 LGHNT, CDR2 FRNRAP. The CDR3 is CASGFTTSSSGANVLTF. Written as DNA, the CDR3 is TGTGCTAGTGGTTTTACGACTTCCTCCTCTGGGGCCAACGTCCTGACTTTC.

This chain uses TRBV7-6 with TRBJ2-2, with 8 positions matching TRBD1. V lost 5 bases to trimming and J lost 6 bases; unmatched junction nucleotides: 11. This CDR3 is 16 amino acids long. Per germline, CDR1 SGHVS and CDR2 FNYEAQ. The CDR3: CASSTGQGVRAGELFF. CDR3 nucleotide sequence: TGTGCCAGCAGCACCGGACAGGGCGTTAGGGCCGGGGAGCTGTTTTTT.

Details on this clone: This specimen includes other DNA sequences encoding the same CDR3. The V call is TRBV9, the J call TRBJ2-7, with a tentative D call TRBD2 (6 bases). Germline V gene lookup returns CDR1 SGDLS and CDR2 YYNGEE. This CDR3 contains 14 residues. V lost 0 bases and J 3 bases, leaving 10 bases between the germline ends. CDR3 in amino acids: CASSVDSGNYEQYF. CDR3 DNA: TGTGCCAGCAGCGTAGATAGCGGAAACTACGAGCAGTACTTC.

The sample holds one count of this clone. This chain links TRBV28 with TRBJ2-1, with TRBD2 identical over 7 bases. The J segment lost 9 bases and the V segment lost 4 bases, leaving 0 bases of the junction unmatched. Germline CDR1 is MDHEN and CDR2 is SYDVKM. CDR3 length: 11 residues. The CDR3, as DNA: TGTGCCAGCAGTTCTAGCGGTGAGCAGTTCTTC. Translated, it gives CASSSSGEQFF. Full variable domain (outside the CDR3, taken from reference TRBV28 and TRBJ2-1): DVKVTQSSRYLVKRTGEKVFLECVQDMDHENMFWYRQDPGLGLRLIYFSYDVKMKEKGDIPEGYSVSREKKERFSLILESASTNQTSMYLCASSSSGEQFFGPGTRLTVL.

This chain uses TRBV6-4 with TRBJ2-3, with D hard to call. The germline CDR1 and CDR2 sequences are MRHNA and SNTAGT. V lost 2 bases to trimming and J lost 4 bases, with 22 bases between them. The CDR3 extends over 18 amino acids. DNA of the CDR3: TGTGCCAGCAGTGACCGCCGGTGGCAGGCCACGAAGGCAGATACGCAGTATTTT. Amino acid sequence: CASSDRRWQATKADTQYF.

The rearrangement uses TRBV30 and TRBJ2-2, with 9 bases identical to TRBD1. The CDR3 contains 17 residues. The V and J ends lost 3 bases and 2 bases, in that order; junction bases with no gene match: 10. CDR1 GTSNPN and CDR2 SVGIG come from the germline V gene (reference sequence). The CDR3 DNA reads as TGTGCCTGGAGCCCACTGGGGGACAGGGTCAACACCGGGGAGCTGTTTTTT. Translating gives CAWSPLGDRVNTGELFF.

J is TRBJ1-5 and V is TRBV2; 10 bases map to TRBD1. V lost 6 bases to trimming and J lost 5 bases; unmatched junction nucleotides: 10. Germline V gene sequence: CDR1 SNHLY, CDR2 FYNNEI. The CDR3 runs to 16 residues. Written as DNA, the CDR3 is TGTGCCAGCAGCCGGGACAGGGGTATTTTCGATCAGCCCCAGCATTTT. This gives the protein CASSRDRGIFDQPQHF.

The CDR3 DNA follows: TGCGCCAGCAGCCGGACAGGGGCAGAGACCGGGGAGCTGTTTTTT. As protein: CASSRTGAETGELFF. The V gene is TRBV5-1, the J gene TRBJ2-2; 9 bases fit TRBD1. J was trimmed by 5 bases and V by 4 bases; bases with no gene match: 6. Germline loops: CDR1 SGHRS, CDR2 YFSETQ. This CDR3 region has 15 residues.

This sequence joins TRBV7-9 and TRBJ2-7; 7 bases are a match to TRBD2. The germline gives CDR1 SEHNR, CDR2 FQNEAQ (reference sequence). After removal of 1 base from V and 0 bases from J, the junction contained 3 bases not matched to a gene. The CDR3 runs 15 residues. In nucleotides, the CDR3 is TGTGCCAGCAGCTTAGTGGGAGGGAGCTCCTACGAGCAGTACTTC. Amino acid sequence: CASSLVGGSSYEQYF.

This chain uses TRBV29-1 with TRBJ1-4, with a weak D call TRBD1 (5 bases). Trimming took 8 bases from V and 1 from J, leaving 14 bases between them. The germline gives CDR1 SQVTM, CDR2 ANQGSEA. This CDR3 has 14 residues. The CDR3 DNA follows: TGCAGCATCGAAGGGGTAGGAACTAATGAAAAACTGTTTTTT. Amino acid sequence: CSIEGVGTNEKLFF.

The chain recombines TRBV5-4 with TRBJ2-7; TRBD2 aligns across 13 bases. The CDR3 is made up of 15 amino acids. Trimming cost V 5 bases and J 7 bases; bases outside gene matches: 9. Germline V CDR1 and CDR2: SGHNT, YYREEE (reference sequence). This CDR3 is CASRKGLAGDGEQYF. The CDR3 DNA reads as TGTGCCAGCAGAAAAGGACTAGCGGGAGATGGGGAGCAGTACTTC.

The rearrangement uses TRBV28 and TRBJ2-3; TRBD1 agrees at 8 bases. CDR1 is MDHEN and CDR2 is SYDVKM in the germline V gene. The CDR3 consists of 15 residues. V lost 9 bases to trimming and J lost 8 bases; unmatched junction nucleotides: 16. The CDR3 sequence is CASRWGAGGIFTQYF. The CDR3 bases are TGTGCCAGTAGATGGGGGGCAGGGGGCATATTTACGCAGTATTTT. Looking up the rest from reference TRBV28 and TRBJ2-3 gives the full variable domain: DVKVTQSSRYLVKRTGEKVFLECVQDMDHENMFWYRQDPGLGLRLIYFSYDVKMKEKGDIPEGYSVSREKKERFSLILESASTNQTSMYLCASRWGAGGIFTQYFGPGTRLTVL.

Details on this clone: Other DNA sequences in the sample encode the same CDR3. The rearrangement joins TRBV5-1 to TRBJ2-6; either TRBD1 or TRBD2 may supply D (5 bases each). The CDR3 spans 15 residues. V was cut by 4 bases and J by 0 bases, with 8 bases left in between. The germline V gene encodes CDR1 SGHRS and CDR2 YFSETQ. CDR3 amino acids: CASSLGDSGANVLTF. The CDR3 DNA follows: TGCGCCAGCAGCCTGGGGGACTCTGGGGCCAACGTCCTGACTTTC. The variable domain in full, completed from reference TRBV5-1 and TRBJ2-6, reads KAGVTQTPRYLIKTRGQQVTLSCSPISGHRSVSWYQQTPGQGLQFLFEYFSETQRNKGNFPGRFSGRQFSNSRSEMNVSTLELGDSALYLCASSLGDSGANVLTFGAGSRLTVL.

On this clone: Other DNA sequences of this sample code for an identical CDR3. The rearrangement uses TRBV28 and TRBJ2-7; D perhaps matches TRBD2 (6 bases). The CDR3 is made up of 13 amino acids. Germline assignment: CDR1 MDHEN and CDR2 SYDVKM. With 8 bases removed from V and 3 bases from J, the gap between germline ends came to 14 bases. The CDR3 protein is CASSSVGLYEQYF. The CDR3 region has the DNA TGTGCCAGCTCTAGCGTGGGCCTCTACGAGCAGTACTTC.

This clone was counted once. The rearrangement links TRBV6-5 to TRBJ2-7, with D perhaps matching TRBD2 (5 bases). Germline V gives CDR1 MNHEY, CDR2 SVGAGI. The length of the CDR3 is 14 residues. Between the trimmed V and J ends, which lost 6 bases and 2 bases, there was a span of 14 bases. CDR3 amino acids: CASSRSERTYEQYF. DNA of the CDR3: TGTGCCAGCAGCCGCAGCGAGCGGACCTACGAGCAGTACTTC.

The V gene is TRBV9, the J gene TRBJ1-2; 9 bases map to TRBD1. The CDR3 totals 14 residues. Germline V gene lookup returns CDR1 SGDLS and CDR2 YYNGEE. V lost 6 bases and J lost 5; bases outside the gene matches: 8. The CDR3 DNA reads TGTGCCAGCATCCGGGACAGGGTGTATTATGGCTACACCTTC. It specifies CASIRDRVYYGYTF.

This chain connects TRBV7-9 to TRBJ2-7; 10 bases map to TRBD2. The J segment lost 3 bases and the V segment lost 4 bases, leaving 9 bases of the junction unmatched. The CDR3 totals 16 residues. CDR1 is SEHNR and CDR2 is FQNEAQ in the germline V gene (reference sequence). In DNA, the CDR3 is TGTGCCAGCAGCTGGTCCGGGACTAGCGTAAACTACGAGCAGTACTTC. This gives the protein CASSWSGTSVNYEQYF. Based on the CDR3 plus reference TRBV7-9 and TRBJ2-7, the full variable domain is DTGVSQNPRHKITKRGQNVTFRCDPISEHNRLYWYRQTLGQGPEFLTYFQNEAQLEKSRLLSDRFSAERPKGSFSTLEIQRTEQGDSAMYLCASSWSGTSVNYEQYFGPGTRLTVT.

This chain connects TRBV2 to TRBJ1-2, with D uncertain. The length of the CDR3 is 14 residues. Per germline, CDR1 SNHLY and CDR2 FYNNEI. V was shortened by 2 bases and J by 3 bases, with 10 bases between the two germline ends. The CDR3 protein is CASSERMQDYGYTF. Here the CDR3 DNA reads TGTGCCAGCAGTGAAAGGATGCAGGACTATGGCTACACCTTC.

This sequence joins TRBV2 and TRBJ1-2; unclear D gene. CDR1 is SNHLY, CDR2 FYNNEI, per germline. This CDR3 is 12 amino acids long. V lost 6 bases to trimming and J lost 1 base, with 6 bases between them. CDR3 coding DNA: TGTGCCAGCAGGGCGGATAACTATGGCTACACCTTC. It codes for CASRADNYGYTF.

The chain couples TRBV9 to TRBJ2-3; D perhaps matches TRBD2 (6 bases). Germline CDR1 is SGDLS and CDR2 is YYNGEE. The CDR3 is 14 amino acids. V lost 4 bases, J lost 2 bases, and 11 bases lay in between. DNA of the CDR3: TGTGCCAGCAGCTGGGCGGGAACCACAGATACGCAGTATTTT. Translating it yields CASSWAGTTDTQYF.

The chain uses TRBV9 and TRBJ1-1; the D is unclear. The CDR3 runs to 14 residues. Germline CDR1 is SGDLS and CDR2 is YYNGEE. Trimming took off 0 bases at V and 1 base at J, with 7 bases between the two ends. The CDR3 region has the DNA TGTGCCAGCAGCGTAGAAGTCGGGAACACTGAAGCTTTCTTT. It codes for CASSVEVGNTEAFF.

The chain is built from TRBV29-1 and TRBJ2-7, with D unclear. V was trimmed by 4 bases and J by 11 bases, leaving 18 bases between them. Germline CDR1 and CDR2: SQVTM and ANQGSEA. The CDR3 extends over 12 amino acids. The CDR3 here is CSVGAVPAIEYF. CDR3 sequence (DNA): TGCAGCGTTGGGGCAGTACCCGCTATTGAGTACTTC.

As concerns this clone: In the same sample, other DNA sequences code for this CDR3. The genes are TRBV5-1 and TRBJ2-7, with unresolved D. Germline V gene lookup returns CDR1 SGHRS and CDR2 YFSETQ. The CDR3 consists of 12 residues. Trimming took 0 bases from V and 6 from J, leaving 7 bases between them. The CDR3 loop is CASSLGVGEQYF. The CDR3 nucleotides are TGCGCCAGCAGCTTGGGAGTTGGCGAGCAGTACTTC.

The chain combines TRBV19 with TRBJ1-1, with 9 bases aligning to TRBD1. CDR1 and CDR2 (germline): LNHDA, SQIVND (reference sequence). The CDR3 runs 17 residues. The junction had 10 bases not matched to a gene; V was cut back by 4 bases and J by 1 base. DNA of the CDR3: TGTGCCAGTAGTACACCCGGGACAGGGATATCGAACACTGAAGCTTTCTTT. This translates into CASSTPGTGISNTEAFF.

With respect to this clone: This sample also contains other DNA sequences that code for the same CDR3. The V and J genes are TRBV6-5 and TRBJ1-5; a weak D match, TRBD1 (5 bases). The CDR3 runs 13 residues. Trimming left V 4 bases short and J 4 bases short, with 8 bases between. CDR1 and CDR2 from the germline V gene are MNHEY and SVGAGI. This CDR3 is CASSLAGNQPQHF. The CDR3 nucleotides are TGTGCCAGCAGTTTAGCAGGGAATCAGCCCCAGCATTTT.

The rearrangement joins TRBV10-3 to TRBJ2-1; D may correspond to TRBD1 or TRBD2 (6 bases each). CDR1 and CDR2 (germline): ENHRY, SYGVKD. Trimming stripped 6 bases from V and 8 bases from J, with 17 bases between. The CDR3 has 14 residues. This chain's CDR3 is CAIRLDSGLYEQFF. CDR3 coding DNA: TGTGCCATCAGATTGGACAGCGGGCTCTATGAGCAGTTCTTC.

The chain joins TRBV6-1 to TRBJ2-1; 11 bases are a match to TRBD2. J lost 8 bases, V lost 0 bases, and 9 bases had no gene match. The length of the CDR3 is 17 residues. CDR1 and CDR2 (germline): MNHNS, SASEGT. CDR3 DNA sequence: TGTGCCAGCAGTGAAGCCCCGACTAGCGGGATATCCCATGAGCAGTTCTTC. Translating gives CASSEAPTSGISHEQFF.

The chain uses TRBV6-1 and TRBJ1-5; 11 bases line up with TRBD1. The V segment lost 7 bases and the J segment 6 bases; nucleotides outside the gene matches: 8. The germline CDR1 and CDR2 sequences are MNHNS and SASEGT. This CDR3 comprises 15 residues. In DNA form, the CDR3 reads TGTGCCAGCAAACCGGACAGGGGGCTTGTTCAGCCCCAGCATTTT. Its protein product is CASKPDRGLVQPQHF.

This chain connects TRBV30 to TRBJ2-2; no reliable D call. V lost 2 bases, J lost 0 bases, and 4 bases lay in between. Germline V gene data show CDR1 as GTSNPN and CDR2 as SVGIG (reference sequence). This CDR3 comprises 13 residues. The CDR3 region has the DNA TGTGCCTGGAGTCGGACGAACACCGGGGAGCTGTTTTTT. Protein sequence: CAWSRTNTGELFF.